This T cell receptor (beta chain) is drawn from a study of shared clonotypes between healthy human individuals. Study in general: A donor's plate count was three for CD4 naive and three for CD4 memory; CD8 naive had two and CD8 memory one. Overall study results and limits: Across subsets, estimated richness was generally greater for naive than for memory populations.

This clone was observed once. Its antigen is not known. At the DNA level, this CDR3 is encoded by other sequences in the same sample as well. Assay execution took place at the deep level. Measured with immunoSEQ multiplex PCR; TCRdb has only the in-frame clones, and not every one. The repertoire includes about 2.2 million clones, about 93% of them detected once, and around 1.7% sits in the top ten. V was clipped by 0 bases and J by 7 bases, with 5 bases between them. CDR3 length equals 11 residues. Germline V lookup: CDR1 SGHDT, CDR2 YYEEEE. Naivety among CD8 cells was defined by CD45RO negativity and positive CCR7 selection, thereby excluding terminally differentiated effector memory CD45RA+ cells.

This sequence originates from a man aged 18 to 29 in good health. Some clones in this sample may be carry-over from other donors' samples. Sequencing was performed on naive CD8+ T cells from PBMCs. The chain uses TRBV5-6 and TRBJ2-7; the D is unclear. CDR3: CASSLGGEQYF. CDR3 DNA sequence: TGTGCCAGCAGCTTGGGTGGAGAGCAGTACTTC. The complete variable domain, with remaining parts taken from reference TRBV5-6 and TRBJ2-7, reads DAGVTQSPTHLIKTRGQQVTLRCSPKSGHDTVSWYQQALGQGPQFIFQYYEEEERQRGNFPDRFSGHQFPNYSSELNVNALLLGDSALYLCASSLGGEQYFGPGTRLTVT.